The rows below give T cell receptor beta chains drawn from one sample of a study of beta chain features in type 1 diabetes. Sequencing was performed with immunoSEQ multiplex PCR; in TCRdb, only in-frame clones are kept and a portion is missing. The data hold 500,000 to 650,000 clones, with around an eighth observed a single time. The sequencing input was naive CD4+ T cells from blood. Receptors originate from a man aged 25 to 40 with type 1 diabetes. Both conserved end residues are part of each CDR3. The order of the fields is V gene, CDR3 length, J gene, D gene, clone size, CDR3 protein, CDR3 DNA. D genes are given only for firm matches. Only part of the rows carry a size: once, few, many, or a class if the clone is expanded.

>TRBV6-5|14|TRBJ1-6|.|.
CASRRTSGTSPLHF
TGTGCCAGCAGGCGAACATCTGGAACCTCACCCCTCCACTTT
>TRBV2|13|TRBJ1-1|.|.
CASSEREPIPGLF
TGTGCCAGCAGTGAGAGGGAGCCCATTCCAGGGCTCTTT
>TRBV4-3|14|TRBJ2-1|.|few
CASSQEIQDNEQFF
TGCGCCAGCAGCCAAGAAATTCAGGACAATGAGCAGTTCTTC
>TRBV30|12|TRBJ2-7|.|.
CAWQGGSYEQYF
TGTGCCTGGCAGGGAGGTTCCTACGAGCAGTACTTC
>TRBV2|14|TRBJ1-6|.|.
CASIFGDYNSPLHF
TGTGCCAGCATCTTTGGGGATTATAATTCACCCCTCCACTTT
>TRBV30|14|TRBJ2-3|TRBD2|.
CAWGGLAEADTQYF
TGTGCCTGGGGGGGTCTAGCGGAAGCAGATACGCAGTATTTT
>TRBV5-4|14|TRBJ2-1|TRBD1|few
CASSTQTGANEQFF
TGTGCCAGCAGCACACAGACAGGGGCCAATGAGCAGTTCTTC
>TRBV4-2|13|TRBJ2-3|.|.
CASSQGLVDTQYF
TGTGCCAGCAGCCAAGGTCTAGTAGATACGCAGTATTTT
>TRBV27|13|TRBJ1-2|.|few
CASGAAWNYGYTF
TGTGCCAGCGGGGCCGCTTGGAACTATGGCTACACCTTC
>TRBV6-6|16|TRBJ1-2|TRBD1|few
CASSSTGTGGDYGYTF
TGTGCCAGCAGTTCGACCGGGACAGGGGGCGACTATGGCTACACCTTC
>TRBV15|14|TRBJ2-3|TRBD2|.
CATSGGLATDTQYF
TGTGCCACCAGCGGGGGACTAGCAACAGATACGCAGTATTTT
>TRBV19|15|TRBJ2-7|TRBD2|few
CASSRAMGTTYEQYF
TGTGCCAGTAGTAGGGCGATGGGGACTACTTACGAGCAGTACTTC
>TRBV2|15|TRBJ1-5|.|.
CASSERQVSNQPQHF
TGTGCCAGCAGTGAAAGACAGGTTAGCAATCAGCCCCAGCATTTT
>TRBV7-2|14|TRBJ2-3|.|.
CASSLSGSPDTQYF
TGTGCCAGCAGCTTAAGCGGCTCTCCCGATACGCAGTATTTT
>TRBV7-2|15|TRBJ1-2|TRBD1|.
CASSLHRGDNYGYTF
TGTGCCAGCAGCCTTCACAGGGGGGATAACTATGGCTACACCTTC
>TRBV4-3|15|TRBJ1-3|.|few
CASSQDWVGGNTIYF
TGCGCCAGCAGCCAAGATTGGGTTGGTGGAAACACCATATATTTT
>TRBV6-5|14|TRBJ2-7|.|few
CASSYSEGPYEQYF
TGTGCCAGCAGTTACTCAGAAGGGCCCTACGAGCAGTACTTC
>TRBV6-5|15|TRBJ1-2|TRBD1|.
CASSYSGTGGYGYTF
TGTGCCAGCAGTTACTCCGGGACAGGAGGCTATGGCTACACCTTC
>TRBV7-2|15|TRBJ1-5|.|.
CASSSQGLGNQPQHF
TGTGCCAGCAGCTCTCAGGGGCTTGGCAATCAGCCCCAGCATTTT
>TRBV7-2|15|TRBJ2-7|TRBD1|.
CASSAGGQGLSEQYF
TGTGCCAGCAGCGCAGGGGGACAGGGCCTCTCCGAGCAGTACTTC
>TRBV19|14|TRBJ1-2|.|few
CASSRGQYSYGYTF
TGTGCCAGTAGTAGAGGACAATATTCATATGGCTACACCTTC
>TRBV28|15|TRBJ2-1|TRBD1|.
CASGDTGQRYNEQFF
TGTGCCAGCGGAGATACGGGACAGCGCTACAATGAGCAGTTCTTC